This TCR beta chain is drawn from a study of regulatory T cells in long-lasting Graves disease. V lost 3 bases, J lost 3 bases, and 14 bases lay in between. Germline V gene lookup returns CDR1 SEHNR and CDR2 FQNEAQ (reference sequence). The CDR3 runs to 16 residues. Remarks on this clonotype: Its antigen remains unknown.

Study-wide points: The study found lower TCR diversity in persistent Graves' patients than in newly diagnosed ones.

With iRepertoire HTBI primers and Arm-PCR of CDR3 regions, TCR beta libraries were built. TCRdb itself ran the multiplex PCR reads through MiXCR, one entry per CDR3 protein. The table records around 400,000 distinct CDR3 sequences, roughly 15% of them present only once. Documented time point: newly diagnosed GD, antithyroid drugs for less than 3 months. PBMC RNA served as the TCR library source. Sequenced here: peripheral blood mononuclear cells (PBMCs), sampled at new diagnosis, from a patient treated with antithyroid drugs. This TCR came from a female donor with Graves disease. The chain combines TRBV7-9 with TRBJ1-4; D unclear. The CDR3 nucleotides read TGTGCCAGCAGCTTCCCCTTGGAAGCGGCTAATGAAAAACTGTTTTTT. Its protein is CASSFPLEAANEKLFF.